Each of the 19 T cell receptor beta chains below was sequenced from the same sample in a study of PD-1 blockade in classical Hodgkin lymphoma. Using immunoSEQ multiplex PCR, the repertoire was profiled, and TCRdb retains in-frame clones only, with some absent. The table shows 25,000 to 30,000 clones, with approximately 70% occurring only once. Each patient's relapse followed autologous stem cell transplantation, and brentuximab vedotin exposure varied. The specimen was peripheral blood mononuclear cells (PBMCs), collected before the second cycle of nivolumab. All receptors derive from a human donor with classical Hodgkin lymphoma.

This sequence joins TRBV19 and TRBJ2-2, with no clear D. The CDR3 runs to 12 residues. Trimming left V 5 bases short and J 6 bases short, with 7 bases between. Germline V gene lookup returns CDR1 LNHDA and CDR2 SQIVND (reference sequence). CDR3 sequence: CASSLLAGELFF. CDR3 sequence (DNA): TGTGCCAGTAGTTTGTTGGCCGGGGAGCTGTTTTTT.

The chain links TRBV9 to TRBJ2-3, with D perhaps matching TRBD1 or TRBD2 (5 bases each). Germline-derived CDR1 and CDR2 are SGDLS and YYNGEE. Trimming pared 4 bases from V and 5 bases from J, leaving 17 bases between. This CDR3 comprises 15 residues. The CDR3 is CASSPGVGERDTQYF. The CDR3 region has the DNA TGTGCCAGCAGCCCCGGAGTGGGGGAACGAGATACGCAGTATTTT.

This clone has at least ten counts. Different DNA sequences within this sample yield the same CDR3. The chain carries TRBV19 and TRBJ1-5; 8 bases line up with TRBD1. Germline V gene sequence: CDR1 LNHDA, CDR2 SQIVND (reference sequence). This CDR3 has 16 amino acids. V was clipped by 3 bases and J by 4 bases; unmatched bases: 8. CDR3 amino acids: CASSILGTGGNQPQHF. The CDR3 nucleotides read TGTGCCAGTAGTATTCTGGGTACAGGGGGGAATCAGCCCCAGCATTTT.

The V call is TRBV6-5, the J call TRBJ2-7; 7 bases map to TRBD1. CDR3 size: 14 residues. After removal of 8 bases from V and 7 bases from J, the junction contained 14 bases not matched to a gene. The germline CDR1 and CDR2 sequences are MNHEY and SVGAGI. This CDR3 is CASGSPKQGWEQYF. The CDR3 nucleotides are TGTGCCAGCGGGTCCCCAAAACAGGGGTGGGAGCAGTACTTC.

This chain uses TRBV19 with TRBJ1-5, with D unresolved. This CDR3 comprises 12 residues. The germline V gene has CDR1 LNHDA and CDR2 SQIVND (reference sequence). The V and J ends lost 3 bases and 6 bases respectively, with 6 bases between them. In nucleotides, the CDR3 is TGTGCCAGTAGTATTGGGTTTCAGCCCCAGCATTTT. Translation gives CASSIGFQPQHF.

This chain connects TRBV6-1 to TRBJ2-5; maybe TRBD1 (5 bases). Trimming took off 4 bases at V and 5 bases at J, with 8 bases between the two ends. Germline assignment: CDR1 MNHNS and CDR2 SASEGT. The CDR3 sequence is 12 residues long. This chain's CDR3 is CASSVRGETQYF. CDR3 in DNA: TGTGCCAGCAGTGTTAGGGGTGAGACCCAGTACTTC.

This rearrangement joins TRBV9 to TRBJ2-5; D call uncertain. Germline CDR1 is SGDLS and CDR2 is YYNGEE. The CDR3 has 15 residues. With 0 bases removed from V and 2 bases from J, the gap between germline ends came to 11 bases. This CDR3 is CASSVAGMSQETQYF. CDR3 bases: TGTGCCAGCAGCGTAGCTGGGATGAGTCAAGAGACCCAGTACTTC.

The CDR3 coding sequence is TGTGCCAGTCATCGGGATACGGGAGAGACCCAGTACTTC. This gives the protein CASHRDTGETQYF. V usage is TRBV7-9 and J usage is TRBJ2-5; the D gene is possibly TRBD2 (5 bases). Germline CDR1 reads SEHNR; CDR2 reads FQNEAQ (reference sequence). The CDR3 is 13 residues long. V was shortened by 9 bases and J by 4 bases, with 15 bases between the two germline ends.

This clone came up a few times. This chain connects TRBV5-1 to TRBJ2-5; TRBD2 matches 8 bases. Germline V gene sequence: CDR1 SGHRS, CDR2 YFSETQ. The CDR3 is 16 amino acids. V lost 4 bases, J lost 9 bases, and 17 bases stayed unmatched. CDR3 region: CASSPSRIGIGGAQYF. For the CDR3, the DNA is TGCGCCAGCAGCCCTTCACGGATCGGGATCGGGGGGGCCCAGTACTTC.

The rearrangement links TRBV7-9 to TRBJ1-5; no clear D. Trimming removed 1 base at V and 0 bases at J, with 7 bases between. CDR3 length equals 15 residues. Germline CDR1 reads SEHNR; CDR2 reads FQNEAQ (reference sequence). CDR3 residues: CASSLGVGSNQPQHF. For the CDR3, the DNA is TGTGCCAGCAGCTTAGGGGTGGGTAGCAATCAGCCCCAGCATTTT.

The gene calls are TRBV19 and TRBJ1-2; no clear D gene. The V and J ends lost 5 bases and 5 bases respectively, with 9 bases between them. CDR3 length equals 12 residues. The germline gives CDR1 LNHDA, CDR2 SQIVND (reference sequence). The CDR3 here is CASSLHSYGYTF. In DNA form, the CDR3 reads TGTGCCAGTAGTCTCCACAGTTATGGCTACACCTTC.

The rearrangement uses TRBV5-6 and TRBJ2-5; no clear D gene. The V and J ends lost 2 bases and 2 bases respectively, with 7 bases between them. Looked up from germline, CDR1 is SGHDT and CDR2 is YYEEEE. The CDR3 has 13 amino acids. CDR3 sequence: CASSFGRQETQYF. The DNA for the CDR3 is TGTGCCAGCAGCTTCGGTCGACAAGAGACCCAGTACTTC.

The chain links TRBV18 to TRBJ2-6; D is unresolved. V lost 3 bases, J lost 0 bases, and 9 bases lay in between. The CDR3 length is 16 residues. Germline CDR1 reads KGHSH; CDR2 reads LQKENI. The CDR3 DNA reads TGTGCCAGCTCACCGGGATTGAGCTCTGGGGCCAACGTCCTGACTTTC. It translates to CASSPGLSSGANVLTF.

The chain uses TRBV7-9 and TRBJ2-3, with a possible D match to TRBD1 (6 bases). The CDR3 is made up of 16 amino acids. The V and J ends lost 1 base and 7 bases respectively, with 18 bases between them. The V gene's germline CDR1 is SEHNR and CDR2 FQNEAQ (reference sequence). The CDR3 nucleotides are TGTGCCAGCAGCTTAGATCGGGACACACTAGGAAATACGCAGTATTTT. It is translated as CASSLDRDTLGNTQYF.

The chain is built from TRBV28 and TRBJ1-2; 8 bases line up with TRBD1. The CDR3 runs to 14 residues. CDR1 and CDR2 from the germline V gene are MDHEN and SYDVKM. V lost 3 bases and J lost 4; bases outside the gene matches: 4. CDR3 amino acids: CASSLAGGFYGYTF. The CDR3 nucleotides are TGTGCCAGCAGTTTGGCAGGGGGCTTCTATGGCTACACCTTC.

A few counts support this clone. The V gene is TRBV14, the J gene TRBJ1-2; 9 positions match TRBD1. Germline V CDR1 and CDR2: SGHDN, FVKESK. CDR3 length: 15 residues. V shed 3 bases, J shed 7 bases, and the junction held 9 bases outside the gene matches. The DNA for the CDR3 is TGTGCCAGCAGCCACCTGGGACAGGGACTCATTGGCTACACCTTC. As protein: CASSHLGQGLIGYTF.

This clone came up a few times. The rearrangement uses TRBV7-2 and TRBJ1-6; TRBD1 is a possible D gene (5 bases). CDR1 SGHTA and CDR2 FQGNSA come from the germline V gene. The V end was cut by 2 bases, the J end by 10 bases, with 15 bases between. CDR3 size: 15 residues. The CDR3 loop reads CASSLTRGERSPLHF. CDR3 in DNA: TGTGCCAGCAGCTTAACACGGGGGGAACGGTCACCCCTCCACTTT.

Only one count was recorded for this clone. The CDR3 here is CASSLSTGAGTGELFF. The CDR3 nucleotides are TGTGCCAGCAGTTTATCTACGGGGGCGGGCACCGGGGAGCTGTTTTTT. The V call is TRBV27, the J call TRBJ2-2; possibly TRBD1 or TRBD2 for D (6 bases each). CDR1 is MNHEY and CDR2 is SMNVEV in the germline V gene (reference sequence). The V end was cut by 0 bases, the J end by 4 bases, with 12 bases between. CDR3 size: 16 residues.

The chain couples TRBV6-6 to TRBJ1-2; 8 nucleotides line up with TRBD1. In germline, CDR1 is MNHNY, CDR2 SVGAGI (reference sequence). Trimming cost V 2 bases and J 8 bases; bases outside gene matches: 13. This CDR3 comprises 16 residues. In DNA, the CDR3 is TGTGCCAGCAGTTACCCGGGACAGGCCACTGAAGGAGGCTACACCTTC. Translated: CASSYPGQATEGGYTF.